Following are 10 T cell receptor beta chains from one sample sequenced in a study of cytomegalovirus exposure and HLA in healthy donors. 60 Vbeta and 13 Jbeta primers were used in PCR. TCRdb's table, derived via immunoSEQ multiplex PCR, lists solely in-frame clones and lacks some. The top ten clones hold approximately 4% of a sample with 95,000 to 110,000 clones, 60% to 85% of them seen once. Input material: PBMCs. The receptors come from a man aged 45-65 years in good health and CMV-seropositive.

The rearrangement uses TRBV27 and TRBJ1-5; perhaps TRBD1 as D (6 bases). The CDR3 has 14 residues. Per the germline V gene, CDR1 is MNHEY and CDR2 is SMNVEV (reference sequence). V lost 2 bases to trimming and J lost 4 bases, with 9 bases between them. The CDR3 protein is CASSLAGANQPQHF. CDR3 nucleotides: TGTGCCAGCAGTTTAGCAGGGGCGAATCAGCCCCAGCATTTT.

This chain connects TRBV7-6 to TRBJ2-1; D possibly corresponds to TRBD2 (7 bases). This CDR3 contains 15 residues. V lost 3 bases to trimming and J lost 7 bases, with 16 bases between them. The V gene's germline CDR1 is SGHVS and CDR2 FNYEAQ. CDR3 sequence reads: CASSLGGGSYNEQFF. The CDR3 region has the DNA TGTGCCAGCAGCTTGGGGGGCGGGAGTTATAATGAGCAGTTCTTC.

The chain joins TRBV2 to TRBJ2-5, with D possibly matching TRBD1 (7 bases). CDR1 SNHLY and CDR2 FYNNEI come from the germline V gene. Trimming stripped 6 bases from V and 5 bases from J, with 16 bases between. CDR3 length: 14 residues. The CDR3 sequence: CASRFQAGGETQYF. For the CDR3, the DNA is TGTGCCAGCAGATTTCAGGCAGGGGGGGAGACCCAGTACTTC.

The gene calls are TRBV6-4 and TRBJ2-7; 8 positions match TRBD2. After removal of 2 bases from V and 3 bases from J, the junction contained 27 bases not matched to a gene. CDR1 is MRHNA and CDR2 is SNTAGT in the germline V gene. The CDR3 has 22 amino acids. The CDR3 DNA is TGTGCCAGCAGTGACCCTCTGGGCTCTAGCGGGCATACTCTTAGATCTTTCTACGAGCAGTACTTC. This sequence encodes CASSDPLGSSGHTLRSFYEQYF.

The V and J genes are TRBV27 and TRBJ2-7; TRBD2 aligns across 7 bases. The V gene's germline CDR1 is MNHEY and CDR2 SMNVEV (reference sequence). This CDR3 spans 13 amino acids. J lost 7 bases, V lost 3 bases, and 6 bases had no gene match. The CDR3 loop is CASSFQRDGEQYF. The CDR3, as DNA: TGTGCCAGCAGTTTCCAGCGGGATGGGGAGCAGTACTTC.

This clone was seen a handful of times. The V call is TRBV30, the J call TRBJ2-1; 7 nucleotides align to TRBD1. This CDR3 contains 13 residues. V lost 8 bases and J lost 5; bases outside the gene matches: 9. From germline, CDR1 is GTSNPN and CDR2 SVGIG (reference sequence). CDR3 sequence reads: CAGSQGFNNEQFF. CDR3 DNA: TGTGCCGGCTCACAGGGGTTTAACAATGAGCAGTTCTTC. Full variable domain (outside the CDR3, taken from reference TRBV30 and TRBJ2-1): SQTIHQWPATLVQPVGSPLSLECTVEGTSNPNLYWYRQAAGRGLQLLFYSVGIGQISSEVPQNLSASRPQDRQFILSSKKLLLSDSGFYLCAGSQGFNNEQFFGPGTRLTVL.

V and J are TRBV28 and TRBJ1-5; D perhaps matches TRBD1 (5 bases). The CDR3 contains 16 residues. Trimming took 7 bases from V and 6 from J, leaving 22 bases between them. Per germline, CDR1 MDHEN and CDR2 SYDVKM. CDR3 sequence: CASNIGGYGPVQPQHF. The CDR3 region has the DNA TGTGCCAGCAACATTGGGGGGTACGGGCCGGTTCAGCCCCAGCATTTT.

V usage is TRBV18 and J usage is TRBJ2-5, with TRBD2 as a possible D gene (5 bases). The end of the DNA is better explained by TRBJ2-7, so the J call may be wrong. This CDR3 comprises 14 residues. Germline V gene lookup returns CDR1 KGHSH and CDR2 LQKENI. In nucleotides, the CDR3 is TGTGCCAGCTCCTCAGGTGAGGGCTCCTACGAGCAGTACTTC. It is translated as CASSSGEGSYEQYF.

In this sample, this clone turned up once. V usage is TRBV27 and J usage is TRBJ2-1, with 10 bases matching TRBD1. V trimming: 8 bases; J trimming: 6 bases; junction bases outside the gene matches: 10. The germline CDR1 and CDR2 sequences are MNHEY and SMNVEV (reference sequence). CDR3 length equals 15 residues. CDR3 loop: CASGTDRGLFNEQFF. Written as DNA, the CDR3 is TGTGCCAGCGGAACAGACAGGGGGCTATTCAATGAGCAGTTCTTC.

The chain has TRBV11-1 and TRBJ2-7; weak D call: TRBD1 (5 bases). The CDR3 is 14 residues long. Between the trimmed V and J ends, which lost 6 bases and 1 base, there was a span of 13 bases. Per germline, CDR1 SGHAT and CDR2 FQDESV (reference sequence). DNA for the CDR3: TGTGCCAGCAGTCAGGGCACTGTTTCCTACGAGCAGTACTTC. This sequence encodes CASSQGTVSYEQYF.